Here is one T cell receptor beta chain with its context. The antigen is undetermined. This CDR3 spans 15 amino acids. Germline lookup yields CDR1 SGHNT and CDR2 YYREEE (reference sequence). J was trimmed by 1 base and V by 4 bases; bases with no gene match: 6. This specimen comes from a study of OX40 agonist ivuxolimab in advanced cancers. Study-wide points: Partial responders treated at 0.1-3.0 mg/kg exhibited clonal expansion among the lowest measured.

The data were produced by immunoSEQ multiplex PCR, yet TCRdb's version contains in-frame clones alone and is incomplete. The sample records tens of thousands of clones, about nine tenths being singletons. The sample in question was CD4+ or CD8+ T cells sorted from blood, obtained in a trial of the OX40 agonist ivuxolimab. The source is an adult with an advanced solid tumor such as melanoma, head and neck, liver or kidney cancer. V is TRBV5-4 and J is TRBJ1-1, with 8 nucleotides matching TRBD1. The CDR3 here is CASSQGQGRNTEAFF. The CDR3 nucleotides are TGTGCCAGCAGCCAAGGACAGGGTAGGAACACTGAAGCTTTCTTT. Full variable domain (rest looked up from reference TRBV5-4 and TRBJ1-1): ETGVTQSPTHLIKTRGQQVTLRCSSQSGHNTVSWYQQALGQGPQFIFQYYREEENGRGNFPPRFSGLQFPNYSSELNVNALELDDSALYLCASSQGQGRNTEAFFGQGTRLTVV.